This TCR beta chain was found in a study of shared clonotypes between healthy human individuals. Some clones are missing from TCRdb's copy, which holds only in-frame ones; the method was immunoSEQ multiplex PCR. The table records 2 million or so clones, 85% to 95% of them present only once. CD45RO-negative, CCR7-selected cells formed the naive CD8 fraction, which excluded terminally differentiated effector memory CD45RA+ cells. V gave up 2 bases and J gave up 4 bases; unmatched junction bases: 9. Germline values: CDR1 MGHRA, CDR2 YSYEKL. This CDR3 is 18 amino acids long. The chain couples TRBV4-1 to TRBJ2-3; 13 nucleotides agree with TRBD2. Sequenced sample: naive CD8+ T cells sorted from blood. This TCR was sampled from a man younger than 30 in good health. The CDR3 DNA follows: TGCGCCAGCAGCCAACTAATCCGACTAGCGGGGGGTGCAGATACGCAGTATTTT. Protein product: CASSQLIRLAGGADTQYF.